This T cell receptor beta chain was recovered during a study of blood T cell repertoires in COVID-19. Study context: Specimens from acute and convalescent COVID-19 originated in the United States, Italy and Spain. T cells, B-cell-depleted T cells, or PBMCs provided the cDNA or gDNA that served as material.

This clone was detected a few times. The CDR3 has 15 amino acids. The V and J ends lost 3 bases and 5 bases, in that order; junction bases with no gene match: 5. Germline CDR1 reads ENHRY; CDR2 reads SYGVKD. Authors' data handling: It was from reference gene primer amplification that nucleated cell counts were estimated. Profiling relied on immunoSEQ multiplex PCR, and the TCRdb table lists in-frame clones only, not all of them. The V and J calls and clone size are taken from that table; D and trimming were inferred from the DNA. In the table there are 15,000 to 20,000 clones, 91% of which are singletons.

This rearrangement joins TRBV10-3 to TRBJ2-2, with 8 bases lining up with TRBD1. Sequencing input: peripheral blood. The sequence derives from a human donor in a cohort sampled during active COVID-19. The CDR3 DNA reads TGTGCCATCAGTGAAGGGACAGGAGGGACCGGGGAGCTGTTTTTT. It yields the protein CAISEGTGGTGELFF.